This T cell receptor beta chain emerged from a study of blood T cell repertoires in COVID-19. Whole-study context: The United States, Italy and Spain supplied acute and convalescent COVID-19 samples.

Seattle participants joined during active infection and were tracked over time. The germline CDR1 and CDR2 sequences are PRHDT and FYEKMQ (reference sequence). This CDR3 region has 13 residues. V shed 7 bases, J shed 5 bases, and the junction held 5 bases outside the gene matches. TCRdb's copy holds only in-frame clones and misses some; the assay was immunoSEQ multiplex PCR. The sample lists some 110,000 clones; 60% to 80% were seen once. The sample consisted of peripheral blood. This receptor was obtained from a man of 80 years or more with COVID-19, enrolled during active disease. The chain carries TRBV13 and TRBJ2-7, with 10 bases aligning to TRBD2. The CDR3 spells CASNSGRNHEQYF. In nucleotides, the CDR3 is TGTGCCAGCAATAGCGGGAGGAACCACGAGCAGTACTTC.